These 19 T cell receptor beta chains were sequenced from one sample in a study of cytomegalovirus exposure and HLA in healthy donors. A multiplex PCR was run with 60 Vbeta primers and 13 Jbeta primers. Profiling relied on immunoSEQ multiplex PCR, and the TCRdb table lists in-frame clones only, not all of them. The data hold over 150,000 clones, with approximately 90% observed a single time. The sample was PBMCs. These receptors all stem from a woman aged 30 to 39 in good health and CMV-seronegative.

The rearrangement joins TRBV30 to TRBJ2-5; 9 nucleotides align to TRBD1. From germline, CDR1 is GTSNPN and CDR2 SVGIG (reference sequence). This CDR3 comprises 16 residues. V lost 2 bases and J lost 1; bases outside the gene matches: 8. This CDR3 is CAWSTRQGDIQETQYF. CDR3 coding DNA: TGTGCCTGGAGTACCCGACAGGGGGACATCCAAGAGACCCAGTACTTC.

The chain couples TRBV28 to TRBJ2-3; 8 bases map to TRBD1. V gave up 5 bases and J gave up 0 bases; unmatched junction bases: 4. The CDR3 length is 15 residues. Germline lookup yields CDR1 MDHEN and CDR2 SYDVKM. The chain's CDR3 is CASSLTGESTDTQYF. The CDR3 nucleotides are TGTGCCAGCAGTCTGACAGGGGAAAGCACAGATACGCAGTATTTT.

The chain uses TRBV28 and TRBJ2-7; D may be TRBD1 (5 bases). Trimming left V 6 bases short and J 5 bases short, with 14 bases between. The germline CDR1 and CDR2 sequences are MDHEN and SYDVKM. The length of the CDR3 is 13 residues. The CDR3 region is CASRARVFHEQYF. The CDR3 DNA reads as TGTGCCAGCAGAGCCAGGGTTTTCCACGAGCAGTACTTC.

The V call is TRBV7-9, the J call TRBJ2-5, with 9 positions matching TRBD2. The last part of the DNA fits TRBJ2-7 better; the J call may be wrong. The germline CDR1 and CDR2 sequences are SEHNR and FQNEAQ (reference sequence). This CDR3 comprises 18 residues. The CDR3 is CASSLGERGATPGYEQYF. The CDR3 DNA follows: TGTGCCAGCAGCTTAGGTGAGCGGGGGGCCACTCCGGGCTACGAGCAGTACTTC.

This clone was seen just once. J is TRBJ1-1 and V is TRBV15; TRBD1 matches at 8 bases. Germline V gene sequence: CDR1 LNHNV, CDR2 YYDKDF (reference sequence). The CDR3 is made up of 16 amino acids. Trimming at V came to 0 bases and at J to 7 bases, leaving 10 bases not matched to a gene. The CDR3 reads CATSRERPGGPGEAFF. The DNA of the CDR3 is TGTGCCACCAGCAGAGAGCGGCCAGGGGGCCCAGGTGAAGCTTTCTTT.

A note on this clone: Other DNA sequences within the sample encode an identical CDR3. DNA for the CDR3: TGTGCCAGCAGTGTGGGGCAGGGCAATCAGCCCCAGCATTTT. As protein: CASSVGQGNQPQHF. This chain connects TRBV2 to TRBJ1-5; TRBD1 is a possible D gene (5 bases). V was cut by 4 bases and J by 2 bases, with 9 bases left in between. CDR1 is SNHLY and CDR2 is FYNNEI in the germline V gene. CDR3 length: 14 amino acids.

The chain recombines TRBV4-3 with TRBJ1-2; D may be TRBD1 (5 bases). V lost 0 bases and J 7 bases, leaving 12 bases between the germline ends. Per germline, CDR1 LGHNA and CDR2 YSLEER. The CDR3 is 14 residues long. CDR3 amino acids: CASSQDPGVGGYTF. CDR3 in DNA: TGCGCCAGCAGCCAAGATCCGGGGGTTGGTGGCTACACCTTC.

The chain recombines TRBV6-4 with TRBJ1-2; 7 bases map to TRBD1. Trimming at V came to 9 bases and at J to 6 bases, leaving 4 bases not matched to a gene. The CDR3 is made up of 11 amino acids. Germline V CDR1 and CDR2: MRHNA, SNTAGT. The CDR3 sequence: CARSQGHGYTF. CDR3 sequence (DNA): TGTGCCAGGTCACAGGGGCATGGCTACACCTTC.

In this sample, this clone turned up once. The chain employs TRBV5-5 and TRBJ2-5, with 12 bases matching TRBD2. Germline V gives CDR1 SGHKS, CDR2 YYEKEE (reference sequence). The CDR3 is 18 amino acids. V lost 4 bases and J lost 1; bases outside the gene matches: 11. CDR3 DNA: TGTGCCAGCAGCCTTAAAGAGCTAGCGGGAGGGCCCCAAGAGACCCAGTACTTC. Translation: CASSLKELAGGPQETQYF.

This clone was found a few times. The chain couples TRBV7-9 to TRBJ2-2; TRBD1 agrees at 8 bases. The CDR3 has 16 residues. Looked up from germline, CDR1 is SEHNR and CDR2 is FQNEAQ (reference sequence). V lost 3 bases, J lost 1 base, and 4 bases stayed unmatched. The DNA for the CDR3 is TGTGCCAGCAGCTTCCGGACAGGGAGGAACACCGGGGAGCTGTTTTTT. It yields the protein CASSFRTGRNTGELFF.

The rearrangement joins TRBV28 to TRBJ2-1; 10 bases map to TRBD2. This CDR3 contains 16 residues. With V trimmed by 5 bases and J by 7 bases, 11 bases remained unmatched. Germline V gene data show CDR1 as MDHEN and CDR2 as SYDVKM. The CDR3 bases are TGTGCCAGCAGTACCGAAGCGGGAGGGGGGTGGAATGAGCAGTTCTTC. Translated, it gives CASSTEAGGGWNEQFF.

The J gene is TRBJ1-6, the V gene TRBV6-1; 7 nucleotides align to TRBD1. The germline V gene encodes CDR1 MNHNS and CDR2 SASEGT. V gave up 3 bases and J gave up 9 bases; unmatched junction bases: 5. This CDR3 has 14 amino acids. The CDR3 here is CASSETDRLSPLHF. The CDR3 DNA follows: TGTGCCAGCAGTGAGACGGACAGGCTTTCACCCCTCCACTTT.

The rearrangement uses TRBV14 and TRBJ2-3, with 8 nucleotides matching TRBD2. V dropped 3 bases and J dropped 0; count of bases not matched to a gene: 11. Germline loops: CDR1 SGHDN, CDR2 FVKESK. The CDR3 runs 18 residues. The CDR3 DNA reads as TGTGCCAGCAGCCATTATAGGACTAGCAGCGCTAGCACAGATACGCAGTATTTT. Protein sequence: CASSHYRTSSASTDTQYF.

V and J are TRBV7-3 and TRBJ1-1; the D gene is possibly TRBD1 (5 bases). CDR1 is SGHTA and CDR2 is FQGTGA in the germline V gene. Trimming pared 4 bases from V and 0 bases from J, leaving 9 bases between. The CDR3 spans 14 residues. For the CDR3, the DNA is TGTGCCAGCAGCTCCCAGACAGTGAACACTGAAGCTTTCTTT. The encoded protein is CASSSQTVNTEAFF.

The rearrangement uses TRBV7-9 and TRBJ2-7; 9 nucleotides match TRBD1. The junction had 11 bases not matched to a gene; V was cut back by 5 bases and J by 6 bases. CDR3 size: 15 residues. CDR1 is SEHNR, CDR2 FQNEAQ, per germline (reference sequence). CDR3: CASSQADRGVLEQYF. As DNA, the CDR3 is TGTGCCAGCAGCCAGGCGGACAGGGGCGTCCTCGAGCAGTACTTC.

This chain connects TRBV29-1 to TRBJ2-1, with 8 bases aligning to TRBD2. The CDR3 is 15 amino acids. V shed 2 bases, J shed 6 bases, and the junction held 9 bases outside the gene matches. Germline assignment: CDR1 SQVTM and CDR2 ANQGSEA. The CDR3 protein is CSVERMAGGLNEQFF. CDR3 coding DNA: TGCAGCGTTGAAAGGATGGCGGGGGGCCTCAATGAGCAGTTCTTC.

The rearrangement uses TRBV7-8 and TRBJ2-7; the D gene is possibly TRBD1 (6 bases). The CDR3 runs 15 residues. V was pared by 5 bases and J by 2 bases, with 16 bases between. In germline, CDR1 is SGHVS, CDR2 FQNEAQ. For the CDR3, the DNA is TGTGCCAGCAGCCTCCACCGACAGGCTACCTACGAGCAGTACTTC. Protein sequence: CASSLHRQATYEQYF.

The chain is built from TRBV6-6 and TRBJ1-5, with a weak D call TRBD1 (6 bases). There are 15 residues in the CDR3. The V and J ends lost 7 bases and 0 bases respectively, with 13 bases between them. Germline loops: CDR1 MNHNY, CDR2 SVGAGI (reference sequence). CDR3 nucleotide sequence: TGTGCCAGCACTTCCAGGGGTTTTAGCAATCAGCCCCAGCATTTT. This gives the protein CASTSRGFSNQPQHF.

This chain links TRBV7-2 with TRBJ2-1; 14 bases match TRBD2. Trimming took 3 bases from V and 7 from J; bases not matched to a gene: 8. The CDR3 has 17 amino acids. The germline V gene encodes CDR1 SGHTA and CDR2 FQGNSA. The CDR3 DNA reads as TGTGCCAGCAGCTTCCGCTGGACTAGCGGGAGGACAAATGAGCAGTTCTTC. It specifies CASSFRWTSGRTNEQFF.